This T cell receptor (beta chain) appears in the sequencing data of a study of blood T cell repertoires in COVID-19. About the study: Samples of COVID-19 (acute and convalescent) were obtained from the United States, Italy and Spain. T cells, B-cell-depleted T cells, or PBMCs provided the cDNA or gDNA that served as material.

As originally analysed: Nucleated cell counts were estimated from reference gene primer amplification. Libraries were prepared by immunoSEQ multiplex PCR; TCRdb keeps only in-frame clonotypes and omits some of them. Clone size and the V and J calls come from that table; the DNA yielded D and trimming. The table includes 12,000 or so clones, approximately 85% detected once. Specimen: peripheral blood. The receptor was isolated from a woman aged 55-75 years with acute or convalescent COVID-19.

Here the CDR3 DNA reads TGTGCCACCAGTGACTCCAGGACTCCCTATGGCTACACCTTC. This translates into CATSDSRTPYGYTF. The V gene is TRBV24-1, the J gene TRBJ1-2, with D unresolved. The CDR3 contains 14 residues. Germline V gives CDR1 KGHDR, CDR2 SFDVKD. V gave up 4 bases and J gave up 4 bases, with 12 bases separating them.